A single sample is the source of the 3 T cell receptor beta chains below, sequenced in a study of metastatic and nonmetastatic thyroid tumors. Patients had received no treatment of any kind before thyroid surgery. TCRdb used MiXCR to call clones anew from the PCR reads. The sample shows 6,000 or so clones, about 32% of them seen only once. Sequenced input: adjacent normal tissue. The receptors derive from a male donor with papillary thyroid cancer or a benign thyroid nodule (not recorded which). Some clones in this sample may be carry-over from other donors' samples.

By share of the sample, this clone is medium-sized. The V call is TRBV7-9, the J call TRBJ2-1, with a weak D call TRBD2 (5 bases). Germline CDR1 reads SEHNR; CDR2 reads FQNEAQ (reference sequence). V was cut by 5 bases and J by 6 bases, with 11 bases left in between. This CDR3 region has 13 residues. The CDR3 here is CASSPISGNEQFF. CDR3 coding DNA: TGTGCCAGCAGCCCGATCAGCGGCAATGAGCAGTTCTTC.

V usage is TRBV19 and J usage is TRBJ2-6; 7 bases agree with TRBD2. The CDR3 totals 20 residues. V shed 4 bases, J shed 4 bases, and the junction held 19 bases outside the gene matches. The germline gives CDR1 LNHDA, CDR2 SQIVND (reference sequence). CDR3 nucleotides: TGTGCCAGTAGTAGGCATCTTGGCACTAGCGCGTTTCCCGGGGCCAACGTCCTGACTTTC. This gives the protein CASSRHLGTSAFPGANVLTF.

The chain links TRBV10-3 to TRBJ2-3, with TRBD1 matching 8 bases. The CDR3 loop spans 14 amino acids. Germline-derived CDR1 and CDR2 are ENHRY and SYGVKD. V gave up 11 bases and J gave up 2 bases; unmatched junction bases: 9. The chain's CDR3 is CASQGVGNTDTQYF. For the CDR3, the DNA is TGTGCCTCACAGGGGGTTGGGAACACAGATACGCAGTATTTT.